The entry that follows covers one T cell receptor beta chain sequence. Some clones are missing from TCRdb's copy, which holds only in-frame ones; the method was immunoSEQ multiplex PCR. The sample gives a few hundred thousand clones, around 80% of which show up once; roughly an eighth is in the top ten. The source of the sample is a study of blood T cell repertoires in COVID-19. Specimen: peripheral blood. The source is a human donor in a cohort sampled during active COVID-19.

In nucleotides, the CDR3 is TGCGCCAGCAGCCTACCCGTTAGCGGAGGAGATACGCAGTATTTT. Protein: CASSLPVSGGDTQYF. The rearrangement links TRBV5-1 to TRBJ2-3; possibly TRBD2 for D (6 bases). Trimming left V 4 bases short and J 5 bases short, with 17 bases between. This CDR3 comprises 15 residues. Germline V gene data show CDR1 as SGHRS and CDR2 as YFSETQ. The complete variable domain, with remaining parts taken from reference TRBV5-1 and TRBJ2-3, reads KAGVTQTPRYLIKTRGQQVTLSCSPISGHRSVSWYQQTPGQGLQFLFEYFSETQRNKGNFPGRFSGRQFSNSRSEMNVSTLELGDSALYLCASSLPVSGGDTQYFGPGTRLTVL.